The source of this TCR beta chain is a study of shared clonotypes between healthy human individuals (dated by TCRdb to 2018 to 2021). Describing the broader study: The cohort included three men and a couple of women between 18 and 49 years of age. For each donor, CD4 naive and CD4 memory were each given three plates, CD8 naive was given two plates, and CD8 memory was given one plate. Each donor's leukapheresis produced roughly between roughly 0.85 and 10 billion PBMCs. Different laboratories and diverse techniques were used to prepare libraries and sequence TCR repertoires, to increase sequencing depth and limit assay-specific biases. Blood TCR repertoires of 5 or 6 healthy adults were deeply sequenced to estimate repertoire size and the extent of clonotype sharing between individuals.

Using the deep immunoSEQ assay, multiplex PCR amplified TCR CDR3 regions from genomic DNA. Extracted genomic DNA from each cell subset was distributed evenly across all wells of several immunoSEQ 96-well plates, and each plate was treated as a replicate. For sorted subsets, each replicate PCR was loaded with about 0.2 ug genomic DNA, equivalent to approximately 27,000 T cell genomes. Purified libraries were measured with a Qubit 3.0 fluorometer, size-checked on a Bioanalyzer 2100, and measured again with the KAPA Library Quantification kit. A separate single-read 150-cycle Illumina NextSeq 550 flow cell was used to sequence each immunoSEQ 96-well plate. From the authors' description of their analysis: Because the immunoSEQ output included only junctional sequences and no quality scores, the filtering could not be the same as the filtering used for full-length reads. To assign V/J genes and CDR3, sequences were annotated against IMGT germline references using PyIR, a Python wrapper for IgBLAST v1.9. Any read was removed if the V/J assignment was weak (E-value above 1e-6), the CDR3 was missing, or the read contained stop codons, out-of-frame junctions, or ambiguous translated residues. V3J clonotypes were defined as sequences sharing the same inferred V gene, J gene, and CDR3 amino acid sequence. The percentage overlap between two repertoires was calculated by dividing the number of shared unique clonotypes by the size of the smaller repertoire. Three approaches were used to assess repertoire richness: RTK rarefaction, the Chao1 estimator, and Recon v2.1 estimates of unobserved clonotypes. For all TCRbeta clonotypes obtained by the gDNA method from a handful of donors, generation probabilities were computed with OLGA. TCRdb holds this immuneACCESS table with in-frame rearrangements only. Some clones are missing; in checked studies, unresolved V genes explain under half, and the rest has no known cause. D and trimming were read from the DNA, whereas the V and J calls and clone size are those reported in that table. The sample profile shows 1 million to 1.2 million clones; approximately 75% of them were found once. Roughly 0.9% of the sample belongs to the ten largest clones.

The research as a whole found: Because the study included a small number of donors, the genetic and exposure-history diversity represented was limited. When a handful of donors were compared, the shared fraction of clonotypes was about 5% for naive CD4, about 4% for naive CD8, 2% to 2.5% for memory CD4, and around 0.4% for memory CD8. Higher generation probabilities were observed for clonotypes shared by all four sorted-subset donors than for non-shared clonotypes. Sampling was limited to blood, and TCR repertoires in tissue likely differ from TCR repertoires in blood. Larger estimated clonotype richness was generally found for naive subsets than for memory subsets. Based on pairwise subsampling, the degree of clonotype sharing among donors was expected to be affected by sequencing depth. Incomplete sequencing was indicated by rarefaction of sorted-subset datasets, despite the large sequencing depth.

Including cysteine and phenylalanine, the CDR3 has 16 amino acids. The sequence is cut down to CDR3 DNA, 48 bases in frame from base 1. Trimming removed 2 bases from V and 5 bases from J; the gene matches leave 6 bases unexplained. According to the germline V gene, CDR1 reads MDHEN and CDR2 reads SYDVKM. As to this clone: There is no known antigen for this receptor. No clone much larger than this one lies a single base away; base qualities are absent.

Healthy HIV-negative adults with no recently reported acute infections or vaccinations were included as donors. All donors were Caucasian adults living in Nashville, Tennessee, USA. CD4+ T cells were enriched through magnetic negative selection, after which naive cells were positively selected on CD45RA and the remaining negative fraction served as the memory subset. Blood was obtained by leukapheresis, after which PBMCs were separated by Ficoll-Histopaque density gradient centrifugation and cryopreserved in liquid nitrogen vapor phase. Analytical flow cytometry was used to check the purity and quantity of every magnetically sorted T cell population. Genomic DNA was isolated from every sorted fraction and measured by UV absorbance on a Nanodrop 2000c.

The chain was built from TRBV28 and TRBJ2-1; TRBD2 lines up with 10 middle nucleotides. Sequenced: memory CD4+ T cells from PBMCs. The sample's cell subset or site, from its label and the paper: CD45RA-negative fraction. This TCR came from a man between 18 and 29 years old in good health. Some clones in this sample may be carry-over from other donors' samples. CDR3 reads: CASSLLGTSDNNEQFF. At the DNA level, the sequence is TGTGCCAGCAGTTTACTTGGGACTAGCGACAACAATGAGCAGTTCTTC.